The 11 T cell receptor beta chains below were found in one sample sequenced in a study of T-cell memory formation after mild COVID-19. TCRdb re-analysed the 5' RACE reads in MiXCR, keeping a single row per CDR3 protein. The sample has some 150,000 distinct CDR3 sequences, under 25% seen once. The sample taken for sequencing was PBMCs or a T cell subset sorted from them (not recorded which). The receptor set was obtained from an adult woman who had mild COVID-19 (a few samples of this study predate the infection). Cell type and time point are not known.

V gene TRBV9 combines with J gene TRBJ1-4, with 11 nucleotides matching TRBD1. V shed 4 bases and J 3 bases; nucleotides not matched to a gene: 11. The CDR3 sequence is 18 residues long. Germline V CDR1 and CDR2: SGDLS, YYNGEE. The CDR3 DNA reads as TGTGCCAGCAGCAAACGGACAGGGGGCTGGGAAGCTAATGAAAAACTGTTTTTT. Translated, it gives CASSKRTGGWEANEKLFF.

The V and J genes are TRBV20-1 and TRBJ1-2; D gene ambiguous. Trimming took 1 base from V and 7 from J, leaving 19 bases between them. The CDR3 consists of 15 residues. Germline V gene data show CDR1 as DFQATT and CDR2 as SNEGSKA (reference sequence). The CDR3 is CSARGAGGLAGGYTF. As DNA, the CDR3 is TGCAGTGCTAGAGGGGCAGGCGGCCTAGCGGGTGGCTACACCTTC.

This clonotype was found a few times. The chain carries TRBV10-3 and TRBJ1-1, with TRBD1 matching 7 bases. V lost 10 bases to trimming and J lost 3 bases; unmatched junction nucleotides: 5. CDR1 is ENHRY and CDR2 is SYGVKD in the germline V gene. This CDR3 has 12 amino acids. CDR3 sequence: CASRDRYTEAFF. The CDR3 DNA is TGTGCCAGCAGGGACAGATACACTGAAGCTTTCTTT.

The chain combines TRBV5-6 with TRBJ2-7, with 9 bases fitting TRBD2. V gave up 4 bases and J gave up 3 bases; unmatched junction bases: 5. The CDR3 sequence is 14 residues long. The germline CDR1 and CDR2 sequences are SGHDT and YYEEEE. The CDR3 nucleotides read TGTGCCAGCAGCAAATCTAGCGGGAACTACGAGCAGTACTTC. Its protein product is CASSKSSGNYEQYF.

This chain uses TRBV7-3 with TRBJ2-3, with a tentative D call TRBD2 (7 bases). Germline CDR1 SGHTA, CDR2 FQGTGA. V lost 5 bases and J 4 bases, leaving 13 bases between the germline ends. The CDR3 consists of 14 residues. CDR3 sequence (DNA): TGTGCCAGCAGCCCGTGGGGGGGCGCAGATACGCAGTATTTT. This sequence encodes CASSPWGGADTQYF.

This clonotype turned up a few times. The CDR3 DNA sequence: TGTGCCACCAGTGAGGGGAGTAACACTGAAGCTTTCTTT. Translation gives CATSEGSNTEAFF. This chain joins TRBV24-1 and TRBJ1-1, with unresolved D. Germline V CDR1 and CDR2: KGHDR, SFDVKD. V lost 4 bases, J lost 2 bases, and 7 bases lay in between. The CDR3 contains 13 residues.

V is TRBV9 and J is TRBJ2-3; D is unresolved. The V end was cut by 3 bases, the J end by 0 bases, with 5 bases between. CDR1 and CDR2 from the germline V gene are SGDLS and YYNGEE. This CDR3 spans 13 amino acids. Here the CDR3 reads CASSAPSTDTQYF. CDR3 bases: TGTGCCAGCAGCGCCCCCAGCACAGATACGCAGTATTTT.

CDR3 protein: CASTLEGGEQYF. As DNA, the CDR3 is TGTGCCAGCACCTTGGAAGGAGGCGAGCAGTACTTC. V usage is TRBV12-3 or TRBV12-4 and J usage is TRBJ2-7; D is possibly TRBD2 (5 bases). V was clipped by 7 bases and J by 6 bases, with 13 bases between them. The CDR3 spans 12 residues.

The chain carries TRBV20-1 and TRBJ2-7; 9 bases match TRBD1. The trim removed 2 bases at V and 2 bases at J, leaving 7 bases unmatched. The CDR3 extends over 15 amino acids. Germline CDR1 DFQATT, CDR2 SNEGSKA (reference sequence). The CDR3 loop reads CSARPRDRDPYEQYF. As DNA, the CDR3 is TGCAGTGCTAGACCCCGGGACAGGGACCCCTACGAGCAGTACTTC.

Only a few counts were recorded for this clonotype. The rearrangement links TRBV12-3 or TRBV12-4 to TRBJ2-1, with D unclear. The CDR3 sequence is 11 residues long. Deletions cut 7 bases from V and 9 bases from J, with 10 bases between. CDR3 sequence reads: CASTPGGEQFF. DNA of the CDR3: TGTGCCAGCACTCCTGGTGGTGAGCAGTTCTTC.

This clonotype was counted a few times. The rearrangement joins TRBV5-1 to TRBJ2-3, with 7 bases lining up with TRBD1. Trimming at V came to 4 bases and at J to 2 bases, leaving 4 bases not matched to a gene. Germline V gene data show CDR1 as SGHRS and CDR2 as YFSETQ. The CDR3 length is 14 residues. The CDR3 region is CASSPGTATDTQYF. The CDR3 region has the DNA TGCGCCAGCAGCCCCGGGACAGCCACAGATACGCAGTATTTT.